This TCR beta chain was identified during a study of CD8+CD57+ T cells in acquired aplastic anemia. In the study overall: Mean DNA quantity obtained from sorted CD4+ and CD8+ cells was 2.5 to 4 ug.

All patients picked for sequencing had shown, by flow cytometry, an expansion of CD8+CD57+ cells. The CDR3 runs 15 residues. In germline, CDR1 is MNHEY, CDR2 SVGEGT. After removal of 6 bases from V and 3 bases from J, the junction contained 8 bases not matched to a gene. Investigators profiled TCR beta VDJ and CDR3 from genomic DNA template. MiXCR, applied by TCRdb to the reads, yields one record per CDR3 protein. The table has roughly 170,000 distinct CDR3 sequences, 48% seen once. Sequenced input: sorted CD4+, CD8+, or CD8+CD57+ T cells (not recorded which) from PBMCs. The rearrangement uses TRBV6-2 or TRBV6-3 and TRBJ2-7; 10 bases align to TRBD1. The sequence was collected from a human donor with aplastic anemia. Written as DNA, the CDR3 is TGTGCCAGCAGCTCTCGGACAGGGGGTCTCTACGAGCAGTACTTC. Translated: CASSSRTGGLYEQYF.